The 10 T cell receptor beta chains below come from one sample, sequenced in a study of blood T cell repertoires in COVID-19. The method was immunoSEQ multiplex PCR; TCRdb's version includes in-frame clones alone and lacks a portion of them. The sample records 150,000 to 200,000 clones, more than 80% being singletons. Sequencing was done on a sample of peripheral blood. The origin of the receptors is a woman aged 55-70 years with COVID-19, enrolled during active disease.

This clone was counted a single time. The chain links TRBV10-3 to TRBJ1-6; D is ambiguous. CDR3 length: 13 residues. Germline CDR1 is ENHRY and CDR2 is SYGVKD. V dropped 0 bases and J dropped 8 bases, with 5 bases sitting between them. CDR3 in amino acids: CAISESTDSPLHF. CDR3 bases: TGTGCCATCAGTGAGTCGACTGATTCACCCCTCCACTTT.

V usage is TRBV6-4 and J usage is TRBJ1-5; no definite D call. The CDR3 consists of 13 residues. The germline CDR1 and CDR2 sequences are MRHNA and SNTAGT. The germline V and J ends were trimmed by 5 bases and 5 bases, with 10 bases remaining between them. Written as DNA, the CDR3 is TGTGCCAGCAGTTCGGAACGGGATCAGCCCCAGCATTTT. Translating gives CASSSERDQPQHF.

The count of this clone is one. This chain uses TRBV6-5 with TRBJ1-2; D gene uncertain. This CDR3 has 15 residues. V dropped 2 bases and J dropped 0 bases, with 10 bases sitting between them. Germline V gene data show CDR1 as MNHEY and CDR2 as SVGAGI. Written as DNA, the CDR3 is TGTGCCAGCAGTTACGGCGGGAACTCTAACTATGGCTACACCTTC. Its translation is CASSYGGNSNYGYTF.

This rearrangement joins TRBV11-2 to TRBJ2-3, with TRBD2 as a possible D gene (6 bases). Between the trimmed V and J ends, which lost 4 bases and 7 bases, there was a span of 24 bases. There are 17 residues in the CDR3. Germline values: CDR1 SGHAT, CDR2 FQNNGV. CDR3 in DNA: TGTGCCAGCAGCTGGGGAGCGAGGGACTCCCCACAGAATACGCAGTATTTT. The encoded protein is CASSWGARDSPQNTQYF. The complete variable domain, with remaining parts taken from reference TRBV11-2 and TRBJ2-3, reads EAGVAQSPRYKIIEKRQSVAFWCNPISGHATLYWYQQILGQGPKLLIQFQNNGVVDDSQLPKDRFSAERLKGVDSTLKIQPAKLEDSAVYLCASSWGARDSPQNTQYFGPGTRLTVL.

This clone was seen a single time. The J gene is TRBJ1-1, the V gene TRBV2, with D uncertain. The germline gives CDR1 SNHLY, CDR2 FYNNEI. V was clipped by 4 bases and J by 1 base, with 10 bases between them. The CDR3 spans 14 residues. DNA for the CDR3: TGTGCCAGCAGTGCCCGGGAGTCGAACACTGAAGCTTTCTTT. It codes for CASSARESNTEAFF.

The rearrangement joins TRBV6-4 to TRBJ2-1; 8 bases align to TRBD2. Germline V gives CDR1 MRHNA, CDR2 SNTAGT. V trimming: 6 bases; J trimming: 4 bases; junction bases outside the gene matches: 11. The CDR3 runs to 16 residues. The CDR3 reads CASRPSGTSGYNEQFF. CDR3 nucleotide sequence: TGTGCCAGCAGGCCCTCCGGGACTAGTGGATACAATGAGCAGTTCTTC.

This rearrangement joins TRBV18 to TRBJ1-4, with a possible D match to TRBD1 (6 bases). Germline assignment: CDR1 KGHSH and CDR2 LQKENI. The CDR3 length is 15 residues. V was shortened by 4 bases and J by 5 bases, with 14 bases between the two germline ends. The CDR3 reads CASSRTGSMNEKLFF. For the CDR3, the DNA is TGTGCCAGCTCACGTACAGGGTCCATGAATGAAAAACTGTTTTTT. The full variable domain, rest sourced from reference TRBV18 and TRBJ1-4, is NAGVMQNPRHLVRRRGQEARLRCSPMKGHSHVYWYRQLPEEGLKFMVYLQKENIIDESGMPKERFSAEFPKEGPSILRIQQVVRGDSAAYFCASSRTGSMNEKLFFGSGTQLSVL.

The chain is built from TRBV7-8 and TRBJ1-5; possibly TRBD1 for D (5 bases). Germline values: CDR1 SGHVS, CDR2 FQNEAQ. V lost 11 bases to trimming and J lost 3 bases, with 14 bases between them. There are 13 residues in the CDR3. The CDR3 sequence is CASSVGVNQPQHF. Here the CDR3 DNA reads TGTGCCTCTTCCGTAGGGGTCAATCAGCCCCAGCATTTT.

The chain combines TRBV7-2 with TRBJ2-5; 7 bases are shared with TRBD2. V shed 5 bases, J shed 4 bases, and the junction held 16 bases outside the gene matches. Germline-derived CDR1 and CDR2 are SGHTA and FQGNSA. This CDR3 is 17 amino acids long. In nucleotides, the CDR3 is TGTGCCAGCAGCCCGTTAGGCGGGGGTTACCACTCAGAGACCCAGTACTTC. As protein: CASSPLGGGYHSETQYF.

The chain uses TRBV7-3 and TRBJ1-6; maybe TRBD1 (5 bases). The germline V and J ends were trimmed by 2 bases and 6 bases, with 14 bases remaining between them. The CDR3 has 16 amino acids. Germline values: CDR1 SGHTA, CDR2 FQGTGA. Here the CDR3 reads CASSLLGGFGNSPLHF. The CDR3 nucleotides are TGTGCCAGCAGCTTATTGGGGGGGTTTGGTAATTCACCCCTCCACTTT. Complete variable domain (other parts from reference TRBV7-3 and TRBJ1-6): GAGVSQTPSNKVTEKGKYVELRCDPISGHTALYWYRQSLGQGPEFLIYFQGTGAADDSGLPNDRFFAVRPEGSVSTLKIQRTERGDSAVYLCASSLLGGFGNSPLHFGNGTRLTVT.